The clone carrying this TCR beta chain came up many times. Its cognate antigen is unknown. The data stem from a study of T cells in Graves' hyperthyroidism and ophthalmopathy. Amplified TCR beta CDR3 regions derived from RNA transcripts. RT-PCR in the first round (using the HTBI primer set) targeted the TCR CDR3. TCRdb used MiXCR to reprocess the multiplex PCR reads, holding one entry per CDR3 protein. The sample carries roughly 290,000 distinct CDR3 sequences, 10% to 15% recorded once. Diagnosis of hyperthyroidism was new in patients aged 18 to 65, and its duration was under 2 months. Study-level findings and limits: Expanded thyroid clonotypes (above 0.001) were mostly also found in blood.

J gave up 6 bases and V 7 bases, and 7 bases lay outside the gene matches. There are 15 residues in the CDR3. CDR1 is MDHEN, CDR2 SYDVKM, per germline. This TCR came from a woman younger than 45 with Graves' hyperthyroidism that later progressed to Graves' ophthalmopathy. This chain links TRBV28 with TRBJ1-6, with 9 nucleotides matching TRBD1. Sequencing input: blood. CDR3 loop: CASTDRDRANSPLHF. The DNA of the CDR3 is TGTGCCAGCACCGACCGGGACAGGGCTAATTCACCCCTCCACTTT.